These 18 T cell receptor beta chains came from one sample sequenced in a study of cytomegalovirus exposure and HLA in healthy donors. Primers: 60 Vbeta forward and 13 Jbeta reverse. This table comes from immunoSEQ multiplex PCR, and its TCRdb copy is limited to in-frame clones, with some not included. Counted here are about 200,000 clones, over 75% occurring once; the ten biggest clones make up 0.2% to 0.25%. Input material: PBMCs. Every receptor here comes from a girl aged 2-10 years in good health and CMV-seronegative.

This clone was detected a few times. The V call is TRBV28, the J call TRBJ2-2; tentatively, D is TRBD2 (6 bases). There are 13 residues in the CDR3. In germline, CDR1 is MDHEN, CDR2 SYDVKM. The V end lost 6 bases, the J end lost 6 bases, and 11 bases lay between the germline ends. The CDR3 DNA reads as TGTGCCAGCAGACGACCGGGGGCCGGGGAGCTGTTTTTT. The encoded protein is CASRRPGAGELFF. Full variable domain (remainder filled in from reference TRBV28 and TRBJ2-2): DVKVTQSSRYLVKRTGEKVFLECVQDMDHENMFWYRQDPGLGLRLIYFSYDVKMKEKGDIPEGYSVSREKKERFSLILESASTNQTSMYLCASRRPGAGELFFGEGSRLTVL.

The CDR3 DNA reads TGTGCCAGCAGTTTAAATCGGGTAGCGGGAGTCAAAAACATTCAGTACTTC. Translation gives CASSLNRVAGVKNIQYF. V is TRBV27 and J is TRBJ2-4; 9 nucleotides align to TRBD2. Unmatched junction bases numbered 8, after V lost 2 bases and J lost 3 bases. The CDR3 totals 17 residues. Germline CDR1 reads MNHEY; CDR2 reads SMNVEV (reference sequence).

The chain has TRBV5-6 and TRBJ2-1, with TRBD1 matching over 8 bases. The CDR3 sequence is 14 residues long. The germline V gene has CDR1 SGHDT and CDR2 YYEEEE. J was trimmed by 8 bases and V by 0 bases; bases with no gene match: 4. CDR3 in amino acids: CASSLGTGHDEQFF. CDR3 DNA: TGTGCCAGCAGCTTGGGGACAGGGCATGATGAGCAGTTCTTC.

This clone was seen only a few times. The chain is built from TRBV7-2 and TRBJ2-2; the match to TRBD1 covers 7 bases. The V segment lost 2 bases and the J segment 0 bases; nucleotides outside the gene matches: 6. Germline V gene lookup returns CDR1 SGHTA and CDR2 FQGNSA. CDR3 length equals 17 residues. DNA for the CDR3: TGTGCCAGCAGCTTACGTTCAGGGACAGCGAACACCGGGGAGCTGTTTTTT. Its translation: CASSLRSGTANTGELFF.

This clone was picked up one time. The chain has TRBV9 and TRBJ2-5; 10 bases match TRBD2. The trim removed 1 base at V and 5 bases at J, leaving 8 bases unmatched. The CDR3 runs 16 residues. Germline assignment: CDR1 SGDLS and CDR2 YYNGEE. CDR3 sequence reads: CASSVSASGSGETQYF. In nucleotides, the CDR3 is TGTGCCAGCAGCGTATCCGCTAGCGGGAGCGGGGAGACCCAGTACTTC.

This clone was picked up one time. The chain couples TRBV9 to TRBJ1-6, with TRBD1 matching 8 bases. The V and J ends lost 4 bases and 9 bases, in that order; junction bases with no gene match: 9. The CDR3 is 15 residues long. Germline CDR1 reads SGDLS; CDR2 reads YYNGEE. The CDR3 here is CASSLRGQESSPLHF. In DNA, the CDR3 is TGTGCCAGCAGCCTCAGGGGGCAGGAGAGTTCACCCCTCCACTTT.

The rearrangement uses TRBV5-1 and TRBJ1-1; TRBD1 agrees at 10 bases. V lost 4 bases, J lost 2 bases, and 5 bases stayed unmatched. Germline V CDR1 and CDR2: SGHRS, YFSETQ. The CDR3 totals 15 residues. The CDR3 region has the DNA TGCGCCAGCAGCGTAGACAGGGGGCGAAACACTGAAGCTTTCTTT. Translating it yields CASSVDRGRNTEAFF.

The rearrangement links TRBV10-3 to TRBJ2-5, with a tentative D call TRBD1 (6 bases). The J call may be mistaken, given a closer DNA end match to TRBJ2-7. Germline V CDR1 and CDR2: ENHRY, SYGVKD. This CDR3 contains 13 residues. As DNA, the CDR3 is TGTGCCATCGGGGTGGACAGATCCTACGAGCAGTACTTC. Amino acids: CAIGVDRSYEQYF.

V usage is TRBV30 and J usage is TRBJ1-6; D is possibly TRBD1 (5 bases). The CDR3 totals 14 residues. Germline V lookup: CDR1 GTSNPN, CDR2 SVGIG (reference sequence). Trimming pared 0 bases from V and 7 bases from J, leaving 10 bases between. The CDR3 nucleotides are TGTGCCTGGAGTGTTCGGGGGAGAAATTCACCCCTCCACTTT. This translates into CAWSVRGRNSPLHF.

The V call is TRBV27, the J call TRBJ1-2; D gene uncertain. This CDR3 contains 14 residues. Trimming stripped 2 bases from V and 1 base from J, with 8 bases between. Germline V lookup: CDR1 MNHEY, CDR2 SMNVEV (reference sequence). The CDR3 DNA sequence: TGTGCCAGCAGTTTAGGGAGGGTTAACTATGGCTACACCTTC. Translating it yields CASSLGRVNYGYTF.

This clone was observed once. The chain is built from TRBV10-1 and TRBJ2-3, with 9 nucleotides matching TRBD2. The CDR3 consists of 15 residues. The V gene's germline CDR1 is WNHNN and CDR2 SYGVQD (reference sequence). The ends lost 6 bases at V and 5 bases at J; junction bases unmatched: 9. CDR3: CASRKGGRAVDTQYF. The CDR3, as DNA: TGCGCCAGCAGGAAAGGCGGGAGGGCCGTAGATACGCAGTATTTT.

In nucleotides, the CDR3 is TGTGCCAGCAGTGCCGGACAGGGGACTGGAAACACCATATATTTT. It is translated as CASSAGQGTGNTIYF. The rearrangement joins TRBV6-1 to TRBJ1-3, with 9 bases that match TRBD1. With V trimmed by 4 bases and J by 2 bases, 3 bases remained unmatched. The germline CDR1 and CDR2 sequences are MNHNS and SASEGT. The CDR3 loop spans 15 amino acids.

The chain couples TRBV5-1 to TRBJ2-7; 9 nucleotides align to TRBD1. J lost 5 bases, V lost 5 bases, and 11 bases had no gene match. The germline V gene encodes CDR1 SGHRS and CDR2 YFSETQ. This CDR3 has 15 amino acids. The CDR3 loop reads CASRAWPQGADEQYF. CDR3 sequence (DNA): TGCGCCAGCAGGGCCTGGCCACAGGGGGCGGACGAGCAGTACTTC.

This chain connects TRBV10-3 to TRBJ1-6, with a tentative D call TRBD1 (5 bases). The CDR3 covers 14 residues. Germline V gives CDR1 ENHRY, CDR2 SYGVKD. Trimming left V 10 bases short and J 10 bases short, with 20 bases between. CDR3 residues: CASKKGLELSPLHF. CDR3 bases: TGTGCCAGCAAAAAGGGACTGGAACTATCACCCCTCCACTTT.

The CDR3 DNA follows: TGTGCCAGCAGGGGGGGTGTGTCCTCCTACGAGCAGTACTTC. This gives the protein CASRGGVSSYEQYF. The chain recombines TRBV6-1 with TRBJ2-7, with a tentative D call TRBD2 (6 bases). V was shortened by 6 bases and J by 0 bases, with 12 bases between the two germline ends. The CDR3 spans 14 residues. The germline V gene encodes CDR1 MNHNS and CDR2 SASEGT.

On this clone itself: Other DNA sequences in the same sample also yield this CDR3. V and J are TRBV29-1 and TRBJ1-1; D gene ambiguous. The V end was cut by 2 bases, the J end by 1 base, with 8 bases between. The CDR3 extends over 13 amino acids. Germline CDR1 reads SQVTM; CDR2 reads ANQGSEA. The CDR3 region is CSVERHPNTEAFF. CDR3 sequence (DNA): TGCAGCGTTGAAAGACACCCGAACACTGAAGCTTTCTTT.

The rearrangement joins TRBV18 to TRBJ1-2, with D unresolved. CDR1 KGHSH and CDR2 LQKENI come from the germline V gene. V was pared by 3 bases and J by 6 bases, with 14 bases between. CDR3 size: 14 residues. CDR3 coding DNA: TGTGCCAGCTCACCCTTGGCGGATGAGAATGGCTACACCTTC. It codes for CASSPLADENGYTF.

This chain joins TRBV2 and TRBJ1-2; 9 bases agree with TRBD1. The germline CDR1 and CDR2 sequences are SNHLY and FYNNEI. Germline trimming cut 6 bases from V and 3 bases from J; bases unmatched to any gene: 14. This CDR3 has 17 amino acids. CDR3 region: CASRGLLIQGADYGYTF. CDR3 sequence (DNA): TGTGCCAGCAGGGGATTACTTATACAGGGGGCGGACTATGGCTACACCTTC.